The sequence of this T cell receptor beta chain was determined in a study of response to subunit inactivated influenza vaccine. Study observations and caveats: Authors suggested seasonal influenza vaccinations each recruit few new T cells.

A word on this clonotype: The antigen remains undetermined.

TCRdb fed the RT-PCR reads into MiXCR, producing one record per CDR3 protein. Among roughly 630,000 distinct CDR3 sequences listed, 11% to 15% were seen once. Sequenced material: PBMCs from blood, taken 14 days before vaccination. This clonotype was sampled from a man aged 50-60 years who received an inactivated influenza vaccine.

CDR3 DNA sequence: TGCAGCGTCTCGAGCGGATCCTACGAGCAGTACTTC. Protein: CSVSSGSYEQYF. The genes are TRBV29-1 and TRBJ2-7; TRBD2 is a possible D gene (5 bases). CDR1 and CDR2 (germline): SQVTM, ANQGSEA. The V end was cut by 6 bases, the J end by 1 base, with 10 bases between. This CDR3 contains 12 residues.